This TCR beta chain emerged from a study of vaccination and CD4 T cells after COVID-19. Study information: Convalescent individuals numbered four females and six males, two being Hispanic. Median time from second vaccine dose to sampling was 60 to 80 days (14 to 241). Points from the study as a whole: In median terms, SARS-CoV-2-reactive clonotypes went from approximately 21 to 40, a nonsignificant rise.

The Oncomine TCR Beta short-read assay sequenced DNA from cultured CD4+ T cells. Using its own MiXCR run on the PCR reads, TCRdb lists one record per CDR3 protein. The sample has some 16,000 distinct CDR3 sequences, around 60% seen once. Of note for this clonotype: Its antigen remains unknown.

Germline CDR1 MNHNS, CDR2 SASEGT. V lost 5 bases and J 5 bases, leaving 12 bases between the germline ends. The length of the CDR3 is 13 residues. Treatment given: approximately 9-day PBMC culture with coronavirus spike peptide pools or control peptides (ViraFEST assay). The ViraFEST method relied on peptide pools to expand antigen-specific T cells, followed by TCR sequencing. The chain couples TRBV6-1 to TRBJ2-5; perhaps TRBD1 as D (5 bases). Source material: CD4+ T cells from blood, cultured in vitro. The clonotype was recovered from a human donor who had recovered from COVID-19. The CDR3 region is CASSLRVGETQYF. For the CDR3, the DNA is TGTGCCAGCAGTCTCAGGGTAGGGGAGACCCAGTACTTC.